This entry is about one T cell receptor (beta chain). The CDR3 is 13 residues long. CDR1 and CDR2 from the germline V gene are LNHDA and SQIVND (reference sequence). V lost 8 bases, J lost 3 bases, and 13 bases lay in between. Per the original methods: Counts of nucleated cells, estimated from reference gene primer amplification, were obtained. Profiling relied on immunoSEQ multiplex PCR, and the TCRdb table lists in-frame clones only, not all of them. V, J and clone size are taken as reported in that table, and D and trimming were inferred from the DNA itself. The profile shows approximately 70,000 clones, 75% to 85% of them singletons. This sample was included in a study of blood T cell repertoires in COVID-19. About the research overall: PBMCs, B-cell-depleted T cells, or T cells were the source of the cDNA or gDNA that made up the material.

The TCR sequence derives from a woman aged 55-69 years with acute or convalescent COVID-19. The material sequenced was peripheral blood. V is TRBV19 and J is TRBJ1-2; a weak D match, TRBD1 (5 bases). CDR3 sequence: CASQITRDYGYTF. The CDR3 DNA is TGTGCCAGTCAAATTACCAGGGACTATGGCTACACCTTC.